This entry lists 21 T cell receptor beta chains sequenced from one sample in a study of T cells in Graves' hyperthyroidism and ophthalmopathy. Amplified TCR beta CDR3 regions came from RNA transcripts. First-round RT-PCR of the TCR CDR3 relied on the HTBI primer set. TCRdb used MiXCR to reprocess the multiplex PCR reads, holding one entry per CDR3 protein. The sample has about half a million distinct CDR3 sequences, roughly 21% seen once. Sequencing input: blood. The source of these receptors is a man aged 40-49 years with Graves' ophthalmopathy.

This chain joins TRBV12-5 and TRBJ1-5; D uncertain. This CDR3 region has 14 residues. Per the germline V gene, CDR1 is LGHNT and CDR2 is FRNRAP. Trimming removed 6 bases at V and 1 base at J, with 10 bases between. The CDR3 nucleotides are TGTGCTAGTGGCGCCACCCGCAGCAATCAGCCCCAGCATTTT. Protein sequence: CASGATRSNQPQHF.

This clonotype was seen a few times. The chain uses TRBV28 and TRBJ1-2, with D perhaps matching TRBD1 (5 bases). CDR1 and CDR2 (germline): MDHEN, SYDVKM. V was pared by 2 bases and J by 8 bases, with 12 bases between. The CDR3 length is 13 residues. The CDR3 protein is CASSLVGGWGYTF. The CDR3 nucleotides are TGTGCCAGCAGTTTAGTTGGGGGTTGGGGCTACACCTTC.

This clonotype was detected ten times or more. V is TRBV3-1 and J is TRBJ1-2; possible D gene TRBD1, 5 bases. The CDR3 is made up of 15 amino acids. CDR1 LGHDT and CDR2 YNNKEL come from the germline V gene (reference sequence). V gave up 4 bases and J gave up 4 bases, with 16 bases separating them. CDR3 loop: CASSPTASGGYGYTF. The CDR3, as DNA: TGTGCCAGCAGCCCGACTGCCTCGGGGGGCTATGGCTACACCTTC.

This clonotype was counted between two and nine times. The chain combines TRBV6-6 with TRBJ1-2, with 7 nucleotides matching TRBD1. The trim removed 2 bases at V and 0 bases at J, leaving 3 bases unmatched. Per the germline V gene, CDR1 is MNHNY and CDR2 is SVGAGI (reference sequence). The CDR3 covers 15 residues. The CDR3 nucleotides read TGTGCCAGCAGTTACGTCCAGGGGGCTAACTATGGCTACACCTTC. This encodes CASSYVQGANYGYTF.

V is TRBV28 and J is TRBJ2-7; 8 nucleotides agree with TRBD1. Germline trimming cut 3 bases from V and 2 bases from J; bases unmatched to any gene: 15. The CDR3 has 18 residues. Looked up from germline, CDR1 is MDHEN and CDR2 is SYDVKM. The chain's CDR3 is CASSLDPLEGQVAYEQYF. In nucleotides, the CDR3 is TGTGCCAGCAGTTTGGATCCCCTAGAGGGACAGGTAGCCTACGAGCAGTACTTC.

This chain connects TRBV7-3 to TRBJ1-1, with D possibly TRBD1 on 5 matching bases. There are 14 residues in the CDR3. With 2 bases removed from V and 3 bases from J, the gap between germline ends came to 10 bases. Germline CDR1 and CDR2: SGHTA and FQGTGA. CDR3 nucleotides: TGTGCCAGCAGCTTAGGGGCAGTCGACACTGAAGCTTTCTTT. It yields the protein CASSLGAVDTEAFF.

The chain employs TRBV29-1 and TRBJ2-7, with 7 bases identical to TRBD1. V shed 7 bases, J shed 3 bases, and the junction held 6 bases outside the gene matches. CDR1 and CDR2 from the germline V gene are SQVTM and ANQGSEA. The CDR3 is made up of 12 amino acids. The CDR3 sequence: CSAQWDSYEQYF. DNA for the CDR3: TGCAGCGCGCAGTGGGACAGCTACGAGCAGTACTTC.

This clonotype was recorded many times. The chain joins TRBV11-2 to TRBJ2-5, with D possibly being TRBD2 (5 bases). The V and J ends lost 5 bases and 1 base respectively, with 11 bases between them. Per the germline V gene, CDR1 is SGHAT and CDR2 is FQNNGV. The CDR3 contains 14 residues. The CDR3 protein is CASSPGLFQETQYF. The CDR3, as DNA: TGTGCCAGCAGCCCAGGACTGTTCCAAGAGACCCAGTACTTC.

This clonotype was counted only a few times. V gene TRBV18 combines with J gene TRBJ2-1; no clear D. Trimming removed 1 base from V and 12 bases from J, with 10 bases in between. The CDR3 has 12 amino acids. CDR1 and CDR2 (germline): KGHSH, LQKENI. The CDR3 region is CASSPQGELQFF. CDR3 coding DNA: TGTGCCAGCTCACCACAAGGAGAATTGCAGTTCTTC.

This clonotype was detected a few times. V and J are TRBV27 and TRBJ2-3, with 7 positions matching TRBD2. Germline assignment: CDR1 MNHEY and CDR2 SMNVEV (reference sequence). The CDR3 extends over 16 amino acids. The V and J ends lost 5 bases and 2 bases, in that order; junction bases with no gene match: 10. The CDR3 sequence: CASSPPASGFTDTQYF. The CDR3 bases are TGTGCCAGCAGTCCCCCGGCTAGCGGATTCACAGATACGCAGTATTTT.

The rearrangement links TRBV12-3 or TRBV12-4 to TRBJ1-2, with 7 positions matching TRBD1. V trimming: 6 bases; J trimming: 4 bases; junction bases outside the gene matches: 5. The CDR3 spans 13 residues. CDR3 coding DNA: TGTGCCAGCAGAAAACAGGGGACCTATGGCTACACCTTC. This translates into CASRKQGTYGYTF.

This clonotype was detected many times. The V call is TRBV11-2, the J call TRBJ1-2, with D maybe TRBD1 (5 bases). This CDR3 region has 17 residues. Germline V gene data show CDR1 as SGHAT and CDR2 as FQNNGV. V gave up 5 bases and J gave up 0 bases, with 19 bases separating them. In DNA form, the CDR3 reads TGTGCCAGCAGCCCTGGGCAGGGAGAACAGGCTAACTATGGCTACACCTTC. Translation: CASSPGQGEQANYGYTF.

The chain joins TRBV7-9 to TRBJ2-7; 15 bases line up with TRBD2. This CDR3 is 17 amino acids long. V lost 4 bases, J lost 3 bases, and 7 bases stayed unmatched. The germline CDR1 and CDR2 sequences are SEHNR and FQNEAQ (reference sequence). The CDR3 reads CASSYRGTSGRLYEQYF. CDR3 coding DNA: TGTGCCAGCAGCTACCGAGGGACTAGCGGGAGGCTCTACGAGCAGTACTTC.

This clonotype was detected many times. The chain recombines TRBV7-2 with TRBJ1-5; perhaps TRBD1 as D (5 bases). This CDR3 comprises 13 residues. Germline V CDR1 and CDR2: SGHTA, FQGNSA. Trimming shortened V by 4 bases and J by 4 bases, and 8 bases separated the two germline ends. The CDR3 nucleotides read TGTGCCAGCAGCTCATCAGGGAATCAGCCCCAGCATTTT. Encoded protein: CASSSSGNQPQHF.

The chain combines TRBV19 with TRBJ2-3, with D tentatively TRBD1 or TRBD2 (6 bases each). The V end was cut by 10 bases, the J end by 0 bases, with 17 bases between. This CDR3 has 15 residues. Germline CDR1 is LNHDA and CDR2 is SQIVND (reference sequence). The CDR3 DNA follows: TGTGCCACCACGCCCTCGGGGGCTAGCACAGATACGCAGTATTTT. The encoded protein is CATTPSGASTDTQYF.

Turning to this clonotype: A much larger clone differs by one base, so this may be a read error. The rearrangement links TRBV25-1 to TRBJ2-3, with 8 bases identical to TRBD2. Per the germline V gene, CDR1 is MGHDK and CDR2 is SYGVNS. This CDR3 contains 16 residues. CDR3: CAGSSTGTRFTDTQYF. CDR3 nucleotide sequence: TGTGCCGGCAGTTCCACCGGGACTAGGTTTACAGATACGCAGTATTTT.

This clonotype was seen a handful of times. The V and J genes are TRBV7-8 and TRBJ1-2, with TRBD1 matching 7 bases. Germline CDR1 is SGHVS and CDR2 is FQNEAQ. The ends lost 0 bases at V and 3 bases at J; junction bases unmatched: 1. CDR3 length: 14 residues. CDR3 in amino acids: CASSLADRDYGYTF. Written as DNA, the CDR3 is TGTGCCAGCAGCTTAGCTGACAGGGACTATGGCTACACCTTC.

In regard to this clonotype: A much larger clone differs from this one at a single base, so this may be a read error. This chain links TRBV28 with TRBJ2-1; 8 bases are a match to TRBD2. J lost 5 bases, V lost 5 bases, and 8 bases had no gene match. Germline V gene sequence: CDR1 MDHEN, CDR2 SYDVKM. This CDR3 is 15 amino acids long. This CDR3 reads CASSQAGETHNEQFF. The CDR3 nucleotides are TGTGCCAGCAGTCAAGCGGGAGAAACCCACAATGAGCAGTTCTTC.

As concerns this clonotype: The junction shows a germline mismatch at one end, possibly a read error. V gene TRBV20-1 combines with J gene TRBJ1-2; maybe TRBD1 (6 bases). Looked up from germline, CDR1 is DFQATT and CDR2 is SNEGSKA (reference sequence). CDR3 length equals 12 residues. CDR3 amino acids: CSPRTEDYGYTF. The CDR3 DNA is TGCAGTCCTAGGACAGAAGACTATGGCTACACCTTC.

This chain joins TRBV18 and TRBJ2-5, with D perhaps TRBD1 (5 bases). Germline CDR1 and CDR2: KGHSH and LQKENI. The CDR3 has 15 amino acids. V shed 6 bases and J shed 0 bases, with 14 bases lying between them. The CDR3 spells CASSHLDRDQETQYF. CDR3 bases: TGTGCCAGCTCGCACTTAGACAGAGACCAAGAGACCCAGTACTTC.

This chain joins TRBV4-1 and TRBJ1-1; D uncertain. The germline gives CDR1 MGHRA, CDR2 YSYEKL. V was clipped by 4 bases and J by 5 bases, with 11 bases between them. The CDR3 totals 13 residues. Here the CDR3 reads CASSRTVFTEAFF. CDR3 sequence (DNA): TGCGCCAGCAGCCGTACAGTTTTTACTGAAGCTTTCTTT.